Listed here are 3 T cell receptor beta chains from one sample, sequenced in a study of blood T cell repertoires in COVID-19 (dated by TCRdb to about 2020). Library generation was performed with the immunoSEQ multiplex PCR assay. Sourced from immuneACCESS, this table was stored by TCRdb with only in-frame sequences that have V and J called. A share of the clones is absent; for the studies checked, an unresolved V gene accounts for under half, and the remainder has no known explanation. Present in this sample are about 74,000 clones, 70% to 90% of which were seen just once. Jointly, the top ten make up 4% to 5.5% of the sample. Input material: peripheral blood. The receptors here all came from an elderly woman with acute or convalescent COVID-19.

CDR3 coding DNA: TGTGCCAGCAGCCGCGGGACTAGCGGGGGGGAGACCCAGTACTTC. It is translated as CASSRGTSGGETQYF. The chain joins TRBV3-1 (or the pseudogene TRBV3-2) to TRBJ2-5; the match to TRBD2 covers 15 bases. The CDR3 has 15 amino acids. Germline V CDR1 and CDR2: LGHDT, YNNKEL (reference sequence). The trim removed 4 bases at V and 5 bases at J, leaving 2 bases unmatched.

In nucleotides, the CDR3 is TGTGCCAGCTCACAAACAGGGGGCACTGAAGCTTTCTTT. This gives the protein CASSQTGGTEAFF. The V gene is TRBV18, the J gene TRBJ1-1, with 8 bases identical to TRBD1. Germline lookup yields CDR1 KGHSH and CDR2 LQKENI. Losses at the gene ends were 4 bases for V and 4 bases for J; bases not matched to a gene: 2. CDR3 length equals 13 residues.

V and J are TRBV18 and TRBJ2-1; TRBD2 might be the D (5 bases). The CDR3 length is 12 residues. Trimming left V 1 base short and J 9 bases short, with 7 bases between. CDR1 and CDR2 (germline): KGHSH, LQKENI. This chain's CDR3 is CASSPRAAEQFF. CDR3 DNA sequence: TGTGCCAGCTCACCACGAGCGGCTGAGCAGTTCTTC.